These 21 T cell receptor beta chains came from one sample sequenced in a study of cytomegalovirus exposure and HLA in healthy donors. This PCR relied on a set of 60 Vbeta primers and 13 Jbeta primers. Libraries were prepared by immunoSEQ multiplex PCR; TCRdb keeps only in-frame clonotypes and omits some of them. The sample records fewer than 85,000 clones, 65% to 80% being singletons. The sequenced sample was PBMCs. The receptors were sampled from a woman in her forties in good health and CMV-seropositive.

This rearrangement joins TRBV10-2 to TRBJ2-7, with 11 nucleotides matching TRBD2. Germline lookup yields CDR1 WSHSY and CDR2 SAAADI. This CDR3 has 15 amino acids. The V gene end was trimmed by 8 bases and the J gene end by 2 bases; junction bases not matched to a gene: 8. DNA of the CDR3: TGCGCCAGCGGGACTAGCGGTACCCCCCCCTACGAGCAGTACTTC. It yields the protein CASGTSGTPPYEQYF.

This rearrangement joins TRBV7-9 to TRBJ2-2; the D gene is possibly TRBD2 (6 bases). The germline V and J ends were trimmed by 9 bases and 2 bases, with 13 bases remaining between them. Germline-derived CDR1 and CDR2 are SEHNR and FQNEAQ (reference sequence). The CDR3 is 14 residues long. The CDR3 is CASGGSGNTGELFF. As DNA, the CDR3 is TGTGCCAGTGGGGGTAGCGGTAACACCGGGGAGCTGTTTTTT.

The chain recombines TRBV4-1 with TRBJ2-5; D may be TRBD1 (5 bases). Germline V gene sequence: CDR1 MGHRA, CDR2 YSYEKL. The CDR3 runs 15 residues. The V end lost 1 base, the J end lost 4 bases, and 13 bases lay between the germline ends. This CDR3 is CASSQVRQPGETQYF. CDR3 nucleotide sequence: TGCGCCAGCAGCCAAGTGAGACAGCCTGGAGAGACCCAGTACTTC.

The chain recombines TRBV5-4 with TRBJ1-5; 7 bases align to TRBD1. This CDR3 has 13 residues. CDR1 is SGHNT, CDR2 YYREEE, per germline (reference sequence). With 4 bases clipped from V and 6 bases from J, the junction kept 4 bases outside the gene matches. CDR3 nucleotides: TGTGCCAGCAGCGTCGACAGGGTTCAGCCCCAGCATTTT. The encoded protein is CASSVDRVQPQHF.

The chain employs TRBV18 and TRBJ2-1; TRBD1 aligns across 9 bases. The CDR3 runs to 14 residues. V trimming: 8 bases; J trimming: 6 bases; junction bases outside the gene matches: 8. From germline, CDR1 is KGHSH and CDR2 LQKENI. The CDR3 protein is CASTRDRDSNEQFF. The CDR3 nucleotides read TGTGCCAGCACCCGGGACAGGGATAGCAATGAGCAGTTCTTC.

The V gene is TRBV7-9, the J gene TRBJ2-7; TRBD1 matches at 8 bases. V shed 1 base, J shed 7 bases, and the junction held 3 bases outside the gene matches. The CDR3 totals 13 residues. CDR1 SEHNR and CDR2 FQNEAQ come from the germline V gene (reference sequence). The CDR3 region is CASSLVDRVEQYF. The CDR3 DNA reads as TGTGCCAGCAGCTTAGTGGACAGGGTGGAGCAGTACTTC.

In DNA form, the CDR3 reads TGTGCCAGCAGCCAACCTTATACAACTAGCGGAGGGGCCTACGAGCAGTACTTC. It is translated as CASSQPYTTSGGAYEQYF. V gene TRBV14 combines with J gene TRBJ2-7; 8 bases fit TRBD2. The J segment lost 2 bases and the V segment lost 2 bases, leaving 14 bases of the junction unmatched. Per the germline V gene, CDR1 is SGHDN and CDR2 is FVKESK. This CDR3 region has 18 residues.

This clone showed up just a few times. The chain couples TRBV6-6 to TRBJ2-2; TRBD2 aligns across 7 bases. V gave up 6 bases and J gave up 7 bases; unmatched junction bases: 8. Germline CDR1 and CDR2: MNHNY and SVGAGI (reference sequence). This CDR3 region has 14 residues. CDR3 protein: CASSYGGYDGELFF. The DNA of the CDR3 is TGTGCCAGCAGCTACGGGGGGTACGACGGGGAGCTGTTTTTT.

The V call is TRBV28, the J call TRBJ1-3; 8 nucleotides agree with TRBD1. This CDR3 has 17 residues. The V and J ends lost 1 base and 0 bases, in that order; junction bases with no gene match: 5. Germline lookup yields CDR1 MDHEN and CDR2 SYDVKM. CDR3 sequence reads: CASSLSGTGISGNTIYF. Written as DNA, the CDR3 is TGTGCCAGCAGTTTATCAGGGACAGGCATCTCTGGAAACACCATATATTTT. Full variable domain (outside the CDR3, taken from reference TRBV28 and TRBJ1-3): DVKVTQSSRYLVKRTGEKVFLECVQDMDHENMFWYRQDPGLGLRLIYFSYDVKMKEKGDIPEGYSVSREKKERFSLILESASTNQTSMYLCASSLSGTGISGNTIYFGEGSWLTVV.

This clone came up a few times. This chain links TRBV6-6 with TRBJ1-3; D gene unclear. Trimming took 5 bases from V and 0 from J, leaving 5 bases between them. The germline V gene has CDR1 MNHNY and CDR2 SVGAGI (reference sequence). The CDR3 sequence is 13 residues long. The CDR3 protein is CASSTGSGNTIYF. The CDR3 bases are TGTGCCAGCAGTACGGGCTCTGGAAACACCATATATTTT.

The chain uses TRBV2 and TRBJ1-1; no definite D call. CDR3 length equals 13 residues. Trimming removed 6 bases at V and 4 bases at J, with 12 bases between. Germline CDR1 reads SNHLY; CDR2 reads FYNNEI. The CDR3 reads CASRIGEGTEAFF. DNA of the CDR3: TGTGCCAGCAGGATAGGTGAGGGCACTGAAGCTTTCTTT.

The rearrangement joins TRBV28 to TRBJ2-1; TRBD1 is a possible D gene (6 bases). The CDR3 spans 13 residues. Germline V gene data show CDR1 as MDHEN and CDR2 as SYDVKM. The ends were cut back, 6 bases at V and 3 bases at J, with 9 bases in the middle. The DNA for the CDR3 is TGTGCCAGCAGGTCAGGGGTCTACAATGAGCAGTTCTTC. It codes for CASRSGVYNEQFF.

This clone was seen ten or more times. The gene calls are TRBV10-3 and TRBJ2-3; no clear D gene. This CDR3 has 11 amino acids. Germline V gene data show CDR1 as ENHRY and CDR2 as SYGVKD. V lost 3 bases to trimming and J lost 5 bases, with 3 bases between them. The DNA of the CDR3 is TGTGCCATCAGTGATCTAGATACGCAGTATTTT. Translated, it gives CAISDLDTQYF.

The chain employs TRBV5-1 and TRBJ2-7; 10 bases are shared with TRBD2. Trimming at V came to 7 bases and at J to 7 bases, leaving 11 bases not matched to a gene. This CDR3 has 14 residues. CDR1 SGHRS and CDR2 YFSETQ come from the germline V gene. The CDR3 loop is CASSDSGLANEQYF. The CDR3 DNA reads as TGCGCCAGCTCCGACTCGGGACTAGCGAATGAGCAGTACTTC.

The V gene is TRBV20-1, the J gene TRBJ1-5; 8 nucleotides align to TRBD1. Germline lookup yields CDR1 DFQATT and CDR2 SNEGSKA (reference sequence). The trim removed 6 bases at V and 15 bases at J, leaving 10 bases unmatched. The CDR3 runs to 11 residues. The CDR3 is CSAEWTGKLHF. In nucleotides, the CDR3 is TGCAGTGCGGAATGGACAGGGAAATTGCATTTT.

This rearrangement joins TRBV6-1 to TRBJ1-5, with D unclear. There are 16 residues in the CDR3. Germline CDR1 MNHNS, CDR2 SASEGT. V lost 3 bases to trimming and J lost 0 bases, with 12 bases between them. The CDR3 DNA sequence: TGTGCCAGCAGTGATAATGAACAGACTAGCAATCAGCCCCAGCATTTT. The encoded protein is CASSDNEQTSNQPQHF.

The table lists this clone with a count of one. The genes are TRBV6-1 and TRBJ2-7; possibly TRBD1 for D (7 bases). The CDR3 length is 13 residues. The germline V and J ends were trimmed by 6 bases and 5 bases, with 14 bases remaining between them. Germline V CDR1 and CDR2: MNHNS, SASEGT. The CDR3 spells CASSGQEGHEQYF. The CDR3, as DNA: TGTGCCAGCAGCGGACAGGAGGGTCACGAGCAGTACTTC.

The chain carries TRBV30 and TRBJ1-2; TRBD1 matches 9 bases. The CDR3 spans 11 residues. V was pared by 8 bases and J by 4 bases, with 2 bases of the junction left unmatched. Germline V gene sequence: CDR1 GTSNPN, CDR2 SVGIG (reference sequence). The CDR3 DNA is TGTGCCGGGGGACAGGGCTATGGCTACACCTTC. Translated: CAGGQGYGYTF.

The chain employs TRBV5-4 and TRBJ2-1, with a tentative D call TRBD2 (7 bases). Germline-derived CDR1 and CDR2 are SGHNT and YYREEE (reference sequence). The CDR3 runs 15 residues. The V end was cut by 6 bases, the J end by 2 bases, with 15 bases between. The CDR3 is CASIPRGAAYNEQFF. CDR3 bases: TGTGCCAGCATCCCACGGGGGGCCGCCTACAATGAGCAGTTCTTC.

The table lists this clone with a count of one. V gene TRBV19 combines with J gene TRBJ1-5, with 9 bases fitting TRBD1. V trimming: 8 bases; J trimming: 4 bases; junction bases outside the gene matches: 6. The CDR3 spans 14 residues. Germline CDR1 and CDR2: LNHDA and SQIVND (reference sequence). CDR3 residues: CASGNRGQNQPQHF. In nucleotides, the CDR3 is TGTGCCAGTGGTAACAGGGGGCAAAATCAGCCCCAGCATTTT.

This clone occurred once. The gene calls are TRBV5-4 and TRBJ2-5; weak D call: TRBD2 (6 bases). The CDR3 is made up of 15 amino acids. V lost 0 bases and J 6 bases, leaving 15 bases between the germline ends. From germline, CDR1 is SGHNT and CDR2 YYREEE (reference sequence). In DNA, the CDR3 is TGTGCCAGCAGCTTGGATCTGTCGGGACTTCAGACCCAGTACTTC. Its translation is CASSLDLSGLQTQYF.